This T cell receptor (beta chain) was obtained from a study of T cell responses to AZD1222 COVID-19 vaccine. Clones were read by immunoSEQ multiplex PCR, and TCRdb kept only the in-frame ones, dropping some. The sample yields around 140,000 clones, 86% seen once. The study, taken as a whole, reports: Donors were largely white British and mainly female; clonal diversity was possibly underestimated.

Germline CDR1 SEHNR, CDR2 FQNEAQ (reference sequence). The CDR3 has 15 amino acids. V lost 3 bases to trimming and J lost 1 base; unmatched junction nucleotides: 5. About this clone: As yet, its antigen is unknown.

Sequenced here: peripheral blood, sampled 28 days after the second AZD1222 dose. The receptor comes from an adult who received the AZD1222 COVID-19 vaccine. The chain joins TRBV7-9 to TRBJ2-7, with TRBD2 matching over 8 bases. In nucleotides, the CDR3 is TGTGCCAGCAGCTTCACTAGCGGAGGTTCCTACGAGCAGTACTTC. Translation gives CASSFTSGGSYEQYF.